What follows are 2 T cell receptor beta chains derived from one specimen sequenced in a study of blood T cells in healthy people across ages. With a J-beta primer mix and a sample-barcoded 5' primer, a second PCR ran roughly 6 to 11 cycles. TCRdb passed the 5' RACE reads through MiXCR, listing each CDR3 protein once. In the table there are about 1.4 million distinct CDR3 sequences, roughly 60% of which are singletons. Sequenced sample: blood. These receptors were taken from a man between 18 and 35 years old in good health.

This clonotype turned up a few times. V and J are TRBV28 and TRBJ2-1; 9 nucleotides line up with TRBD2. Per the germline V gene, CDR1 is MDHEN and CDR2 is SYDVKM. The CDR3 spans 16 residues. V dropped 1 base and J dropped 6; count of bases not matched to a gene: 7. In DNA, the CDR3 is TGTGCCAGCAGTTTATTTGCGGGAGGGCCTGCCAATGAGCAGTTCTTC. As protein: CASSLFAGGPANEQFF.

J is TRBJ2-5 and V is TRBV3-1; D remains ambiguous. The V and J ends lost 1 base and 1 base respectively, with 16 bases between them. Germline loops: CDR1 LGHDT, CDR2 YNNKEL (reference sequence). The CDR3 sequence is 17 residues long. Here the CDR3 reads CASSQASRRSPQETQYF. The DNA of the CDR3 is TGTGCCAGCAGCCAAGCCTCGAGGCGGTCCCCCCAAGAGACCCAGTACTTC.